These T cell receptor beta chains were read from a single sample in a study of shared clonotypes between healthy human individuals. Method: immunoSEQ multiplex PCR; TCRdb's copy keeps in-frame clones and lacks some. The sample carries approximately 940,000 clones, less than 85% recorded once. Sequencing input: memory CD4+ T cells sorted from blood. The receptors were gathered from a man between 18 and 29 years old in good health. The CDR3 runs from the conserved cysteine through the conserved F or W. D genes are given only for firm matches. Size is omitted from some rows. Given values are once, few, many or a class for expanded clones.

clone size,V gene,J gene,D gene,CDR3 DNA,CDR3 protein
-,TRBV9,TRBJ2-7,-,TGTGCCAGCAGCAGAGGAGGAGGCAGCTACGAGCAGTACTTC,CASSRGGGSYEQYF
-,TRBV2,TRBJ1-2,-,TGTGCCAGCAGAATCGGGAGCTATGGCTACACCTTC,CASRIGSYGYTF
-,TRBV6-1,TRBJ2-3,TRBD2,TGTGCCAGCAGTGAAAGCCCACCGGGGAGCGGGAGTGGGGATACGCAGTATTTT,CASSESPPGSGSGDTQYF
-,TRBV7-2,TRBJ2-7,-,TGTGCCAGCAGCTTTTTGCCAGGGACGGTCTACGAGCAGTACTTC,CASSFLPGTVYEQYF
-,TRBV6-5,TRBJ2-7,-,TGTGCCAGCAGTTACTCGAAGTCCGGACCCTACGAGCAGTACTTC,CASSYSKSGPYEQYF
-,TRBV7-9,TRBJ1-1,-,TGTGCCAGCAGCCCAGCCGGCCGGGGCAGGAGTTCTGAAGCTTTCTTT,CASSPAGRGRSSEAFF
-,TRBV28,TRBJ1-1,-,TGTGCCAGCAGCAGGCGGCTTGAAGCTTTCTTT,CASSRRLEAFF
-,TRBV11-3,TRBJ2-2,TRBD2,TGTGCCAGCAGCGCAGCGGGGGGGAACACCGGGGAGCTGTTTTTT,CASSAAGGNTGELFF
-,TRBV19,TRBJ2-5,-,TGTGCCAGTAGTACAGGACTCACCGGCGAGACCCAGTACTTC,CASSTGLTGETQYF
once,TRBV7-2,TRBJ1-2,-,TGTGCCAGCAGCTTAGGGGGGTCGTCAAACTATGGCTACACCTTC,CASSLGGSSNYGYTF
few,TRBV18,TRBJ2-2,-,TGTGCCAGCTCACCCCGGGGCGACTACAACACCGGGGAGCTGTTTTTT,CASSPRGDYNTGELFF
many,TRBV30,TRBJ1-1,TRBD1,TGTGCCTGCCGACCTCAACAGGGGGCGACTGAAGCTTTCTTT,CACRPQQGATEAFF
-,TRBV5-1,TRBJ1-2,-,TGCGCCAGCAGCGGGAACTCAGGGGTTAACTATGGCTACACCTTC,CASSGNSGVNYGYTF
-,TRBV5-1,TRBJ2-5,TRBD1,TGCGCCAGCAGGCAATTGACAGGGTCCCAAGAGACCCAGTACTTC,CASRQLTGSQETQYF
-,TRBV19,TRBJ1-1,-,TGTGCCAGTAGTATAACAGGGAACACTGAAGCTTTCTTT,CASSITGNTEAFF
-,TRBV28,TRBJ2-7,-,TGTGCCAGCAGTTTACCAACCGGACCTACGAAGCAGTACTTC,CASSLPTGPTKQYF
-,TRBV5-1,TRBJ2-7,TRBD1,TGCGCCAGCAGCTCCGAGGGACAGGGGGCCTACGAGCAGTACTTC,CASSSEGQGAYEQYF
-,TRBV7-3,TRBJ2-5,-,TGTGCCAGCAGCTCAGGGGACTTTCCAGAGACCCAGTACTTC,CASSSGDFPETQYF
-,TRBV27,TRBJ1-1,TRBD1,TGTGCCAGCAGTTTACGACAGGGGGTTCTGAACACTGAAGCTTTCTTT,CASSLRQGVLNTEAFF
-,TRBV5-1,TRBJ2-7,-,TGCGCCAGCAGCTTTAACGGGCCTACCTACGAGCAGTACTTC,CASSFNGPTYEQYF
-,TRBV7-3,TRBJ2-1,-,TGTGCCAGCAGCCCCTCGGGACTTACCCTCTTCTTC,CASSPSGLTLFF
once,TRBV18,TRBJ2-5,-,TGTGCCAGCTCCCCGGGCGCGCAAGAGACCCAGTACTTC,CASSPGAQETQYF
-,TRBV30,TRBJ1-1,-,TGTGCCTGGAGTGTACGTGACCTTGAAGCTTTCTTT,CAWSVRDLEAFF
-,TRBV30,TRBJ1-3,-,TGTGCCCTCCTCCCCCCAGGGCTAAGCGGAAACACCATATATTTT,CALLPPGLSGNTIYF
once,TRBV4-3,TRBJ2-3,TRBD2,TGCGCCAGCAGCCAAGTGGCAGCGGGAGGGAGCACAGATACGCAGTATTTT,CASSQVAAGGSTDTQYF
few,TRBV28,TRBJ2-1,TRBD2,TGTGCCAGCAGCCCCCCTAGCGGGGGCTATGAGCAGTTCTTC,CASSPPSGGYEQFF
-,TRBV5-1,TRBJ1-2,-,TGCGCCAGCAGCTTGGAGGGATTCGCCTATGGCTACACCTTC,CASSLEGFAYGYTF
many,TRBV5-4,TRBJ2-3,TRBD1,TGTGCCAGCAGCTGGCAGGGGGTTGATACGCAGTATTTT,CASSWQGVDTQYF
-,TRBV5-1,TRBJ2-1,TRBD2,TGCGCCAGCAGTTTTACTAGCGGCCAATCAGGGTTCTTC,CASSFTSGQSGFF
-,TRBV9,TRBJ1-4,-,TGTGCCAGCAGCCCCAGCGGAGCTAATGAAAAACTGTTTTTT,CASSPSGANEKLFF
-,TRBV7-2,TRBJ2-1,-,TGTGCCAGCAGCTTAGGCTCTCTAGCCTACAATGAGCAGTTCTTC,CASSLGSLAYNEQFF
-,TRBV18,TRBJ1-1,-,TGTGCCAGCTCCCGTAATGGGCCTCCCCTGAACACTGAAGCTTTCTTT,CASSRNGPPLNTEAFF
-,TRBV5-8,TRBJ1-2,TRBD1,TGTGCCAGCAGCAGCCGGGACAGGCTATTAGGCTACACCTTC,CASSSRDRLLGYTF
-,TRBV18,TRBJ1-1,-,TGTGCCAGCTCCCGGACAGATAAAAATGAAGCTTTCTTT,CASSRTDKNEAFF
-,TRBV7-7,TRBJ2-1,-,TGTGCTAGCAGTTTAGGGGGGCTTACGAATGAGCAGTTCTTC,CASSLGGLTNEQFF
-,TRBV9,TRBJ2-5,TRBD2,TGTGCCAGCAGCGTAGGGCTAGCGGAGGTTGAGACCCAGTACTTC,CASSVGLAEVETQYF
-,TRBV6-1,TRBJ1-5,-,TGTGCCAGCAGTGTTGGCAGGGGCGAGCAGCCCCAGCATTTT,CASSVGRGEQPQHF
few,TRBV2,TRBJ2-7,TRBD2,TGTGCCAGCAGTGGGGGACTAGATAATTACGAGCAGTACTTC,CASSGGLDNYEQYF
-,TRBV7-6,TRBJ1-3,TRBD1,TGTGCCAGCAGCCCCGGACAGGGAGGATACACCATATATTTT,CASSPGQGGYTIYF
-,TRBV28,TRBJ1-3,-,TGTGCCAGCAGAGCCAGCTCCTCTGGAAACACCATATATTTT,CASRASSSGNTIYF
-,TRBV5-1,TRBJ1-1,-,TGCGCCAGCAGCTTGGGCCAGCAACTGAACACTGAAGCTTTCTTT,CASSLGQQLNTEAFF
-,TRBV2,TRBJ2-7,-,TGTGCCAGCAGGGAAGGATCCTACGAGCAGTACTTC,CASREGSYEQYF
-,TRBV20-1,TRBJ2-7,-,TGCAGTGCTGGTGGCCTAACCCAGTACTTC,CSAGGLTQYF
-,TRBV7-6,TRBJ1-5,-,TGTGCCAGCAGCGTACAAGCCGGGAGCAATCAGCCCCAGCATTTT,CASSVQAGSNQPQHF